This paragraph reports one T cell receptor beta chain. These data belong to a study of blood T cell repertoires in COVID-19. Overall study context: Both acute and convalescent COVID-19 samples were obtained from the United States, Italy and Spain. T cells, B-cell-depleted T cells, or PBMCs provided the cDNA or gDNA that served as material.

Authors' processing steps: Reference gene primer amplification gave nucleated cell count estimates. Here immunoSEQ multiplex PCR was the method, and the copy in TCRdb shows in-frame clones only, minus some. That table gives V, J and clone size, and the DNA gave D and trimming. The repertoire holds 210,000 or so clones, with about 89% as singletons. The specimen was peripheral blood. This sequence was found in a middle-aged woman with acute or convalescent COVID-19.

The CDR3 loop reads CASSRTGLSNSPLHF. CDR3 nucleotides: TGTGCCAGCAGCCGAACAGGGTTGAGCAATTCACCCCTCCACTTT. The chain links TRBV5-5 to TRBJ1-6, with D possibly being TRBD1 (6 bases). CDR3 length: 15 residues. V lost 4 bases, J lost 7 bases, and 15 bases lay in between. The germline V gene encodes CDR1 SGHKS and CDR2 YYEKEE (reference sequence). The whole variable domain, filled in from reference TRBV5-5 and TRBJ1-6, reads DAGVTQSPTHLIKTRGQQVTLRCSPISGHKSVSWYQQVLGQGPQFIFQYYEKEERGRGNFPDRFSARQFPNYSSELNVNALLLGDSALYLCASSRTGLSNSPLHFGNGTRLTVT.